This TCR beta chain came from a study of patients and donors after allogeneic stem cell transplantation. TCRdb re-derived calls from the RT-PCR reads in MiXCR, one entry per CDR3 protein. The sample records around 17,000 distinct CDR3 sequences, 25% to 30% being singletons. This clonotype was counted only a few times. The material sequenced was blood, either unsorted or a sorted T cell fraction (not recorded which). The source of this sequence is a human donor who was either an allogeneic HSCT recipient or a stem cell or donor lymphocyte infusion donor (not recorded which). It is not recorded whose cells these are; they may come from a transplant donor.

CDR3 DNA sequence: TGCAGCGTTGCCCCACAGGGGAATGGCTACACCTTC. Amino acid sequence: CSVAPQGNGYTF. The J gene is TRBJ1-2, the V gene TRBV29-1; 7 positions match TRBD1. V shed 4 bases and J 6 bases; nucleotides not matched to a gene: 5. Germline lookup yields CDR1 SQVTM and CDR2 ANQGSEA. The CDR3 totals 12 residues.